The 7 T cell receptor beta chains below were found in one sample sequenced in a study of neoadjuvant anti-PD-1 for oral cavity cancer. This sample's time point: after neoadjuvant nivolumab, at surgical resection. The repertoire was sequenced with immunoSEQ multiplex PCR; TCRdb's copy has only in-frame clones and lacks some. The sample carries about 25,000 clones, about 26% recorded once. The material sequenced was tumor tissue, taken after nivolumab (anti-PD-1) treatment. Receptors were obtained from a person aged 35-79 years with oral cavity squamous cell carcinoma.

By its share, this clone is medium-sized. This rearrangement joins TRBV18 to TRBJ2-2; D is unclear. The CDR3 contains 15 residues. The V gene lost 2 bases and the J gene lost 0 bases, with 7 bases spanning the gap. Germline V lookup: CDR1 KGHSH, CDR2 LQKENI. CDR3 coding DNA: TGTGCCAGCTCACCAATTGACTCGAACACCGGGGAGCTGTTTTTT. Its protein product is CASSPIDSNTGELFF.

This clone was picked up a small number of times. V usage is TRBV28 and J usage is TRBJ1-5; 9 bases are a match to TRBD1. The V segment lost 8 bases and the J segment 4 bases; nucleotides outside the gene matches: 0. This CDR3 has 12 amino acids. Germline V gene data show CDR1 as MDHEN and CDR2 as SYDVKM. The CDR3 DNA reads TGTGCCAGCGACAGGGGGAATCAGCCCCAGCATTTT. Translated, it gives CASDRGNQPQHF.

This clone was detected ten times or more. As DNA, the CDR3 is TGTGCCAGTAGTAACCGGATCAATGAGCAGTTCTTC. Translated, it gives CASSNRINEQFF. V usage is TRBV19 and J usage is TRBJ2-1; D gene ambiguous. CDR1 and CDR2 (germline): LNHDA, SQIVND (reference sequence). V gave up 4 bases and J gave up 6 bases, with 7 bases separating them. CDR3 length equals 12 residues.

This clone was seen only a few times. The rearrangement joins TRBV27 to TRBJ2-7; no reliable D call. The V gene's germline CDR1 is MNHEY and CDR2 SMNVEV (reference sequence). The ends were cut back, 3 bases at V and 0 bases at J, with 6 bases in the middle. This CDR3 comprises 13 residues. CDR3 bases: TGTGCCAGCAGTTTCTGGCTCTCCTACGAGCAGTACTTC. This codes for CASSFWLSYEQYF.

The rearrangement uses TRBV6-5 and TRBJ2-5, with D possibly being TRBD2 (5 bases). Germline CDR1 reads MNHEY; CDR2 reads SVGAGI. V was shortened by 2 bases and J by 9 bases, with 19 bases between the two germline ends. The CDR3 is 15 residues long. The CDR3 loop reads CASSYAATTFGAQYF. The CDR3 region has the DNA TGTGCCAGCAGTTACGCGGCAACTACGTTCGGGGCCCAGTACTTC.

This chain links TRBV9 with TRBJ2-4; TRBD1 might be the D (6 bases). V lost 3 bases and J 4 bases, leaving 11 bases between the germline ends. The CDR3 consists of 14 residues. Per germline, CDR1 SGDLS and CDR2 YYNGEE. CDR3 coding DNA: TGTGCCAGCAGCGCCGCAGGGGATAAAAACATTCAGTACTTC. It encodes CASSAAGDKNIQYF.

There are a few counts of this clone. The chain is built from TRBV19 and TRBJ1-5; no definite D call. V shed 5 bases and J shed 2 bases, with 13 bases lying between them. The CDR3 consists of 15 residues. The V gene's germline CDR1 is LNHDA and CDR2 SQIVND (reference sequence). The CDR3 sequence: CASSQKGNGNQPQHF. DNA for the CDR3: TGTGCCAGTAGTCAGAAAGGGAATGGCAATCAGCCCCAGCATTTT.